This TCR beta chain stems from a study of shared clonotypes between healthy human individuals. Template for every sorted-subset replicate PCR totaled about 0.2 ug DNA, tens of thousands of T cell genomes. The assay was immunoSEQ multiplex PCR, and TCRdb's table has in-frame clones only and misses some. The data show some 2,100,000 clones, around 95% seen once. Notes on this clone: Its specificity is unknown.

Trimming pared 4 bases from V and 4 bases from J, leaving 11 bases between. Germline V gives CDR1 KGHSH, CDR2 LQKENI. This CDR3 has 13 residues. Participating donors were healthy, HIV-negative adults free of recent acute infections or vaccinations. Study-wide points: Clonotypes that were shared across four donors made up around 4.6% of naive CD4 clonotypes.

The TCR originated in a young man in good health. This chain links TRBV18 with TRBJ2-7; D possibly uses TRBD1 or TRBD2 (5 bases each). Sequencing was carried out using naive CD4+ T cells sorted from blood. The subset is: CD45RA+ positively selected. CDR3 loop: CASSLGRSYEQYF. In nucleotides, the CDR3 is TGTGCCAGCTCACTGGGACGCTCATACGAGCAGTACTTC.